The next 28 T cell receptor beta chains were all read from a single sample in a study of T-cell reconstitution after alpha-beta-depleted transplantation in children. TCRbeta library construction was performed incorporating unique molecular identifiers. MiXCR was run by TCRdb on the PCR reads, yielding one entry per CDR3 protein. The table includes roughly 180,000 distinct CDR3 sequences, roughly 11% detected once. Here the sequenced sample was PBMCs, taken before TCRalphabeta/CD19-depleted stem cell transplant. The receptors here all came from a boy between 2 and 10 years old with acute myeloid leukemia, due to receive a stem cell transplant.

This clonotype was found many times. The chain is built from TRBV3-1 and TRBJ2-2; D call uncertain. V was trimmed by 4 bases and J by 0 bases, leaving 6 bases between them. The germline V gene has CDR1 LGHDT and CDR2 YNNKEL (reference sequence). The CDR3 has 14 residues. CDR3 in DNA: TGTGCCAGCAGCCGACTGGCGAACACCGGGGAGCTGTTTTTT. Its translation: CASSRLANTGELFF.

This clonotype was recorded many times. The rearrangement uses TRBV4-1 and TRBJ2-1, with 7 bases matching TRBD2. Trimming at V came to 1 base and at J to 4 bases, leaving 7 bases not matched to a gene. CDR3 length: 16 residues. Per germline, CDR1 MGHRA and CDR2 YSYEKL. The CDR3 loop reads CASSQVAGVGYNEQFF. CDR3 DNA sequence: TGCGCCAGCAGCCAAGTCGCGGGAGTAGGGTACAATGAGCAGTTCTTC.

V is TRBV4-1 and J is TRBJ1-2; possible D gene TRBD1, 6 bases. Per the germline V gene, CDR1 is MGHRA and CDR2 is YSYEKL. This CDR3 contains 19 residues. V lost 5 bases and J 2 bases, leaving 27 bases between the germline ends. The DNA for the CDR3 is TGCGCCAGCAGCAAGTGGGAAAACAGGGTGACGAATCCCAACTATGGCTACACCTTC. This codes for CASSKWENRVTNPNYGYTF.

Turning to this clonotype: A read error is possible here, since a much larger clone lies one base away. The chain carries TRBV20-1 and TRBJ2-4; 9 bases align to TRBD2. This CDR3 spans 14 amino acids. Germline V gene data show CDR1 as DFQATT and CDR2 as SNEGSKA (reference sequence). Here the CDR3 reads CNARDGTSRNIQYF. CDR3 bases: TGCAATGCTAGAGATGGGACTAGCAGAAACATTCAGTACTTC.

To note about this clonotype: This sequence may be a read error, since a much larger clone differs from it by one base. CDR3 region: CASSLIRQGDGDTF. The DNA of the CDR3 is TGTGCCAGCAGCTTAATAAGGCAGGGGGATGGCGACACCTTC. This chain joins TRBV11-2 and TRBJ1-2, with 7 bases matching TRBD1. The germline V gene has CDR1 SGHAT and CDR2 FQNNGV. The CDR3 covers 14 residues.

In this sample, this clonotype turned up many times. The CDR3 sequence is CASSLEIRVPPTLSARGTEAFF. The CDR3 DNA reads TGTGCCAGCAGCTTAGAAATTCGGGTCCCTCCAACCCTATCCGCCAGGGGCACTGAAGCTTTCTTT. The V call is TRBV11-2, the J call TRBJ1-1; TRBD1 might be the D (6 bases). This CDR3 region has 22 residues. Germline V gene sequence: CDR1 SGHAT, CDR2 FQNNGV. The V gene lost 0 bases and the J gene lost 4 bases, with 33 bases spanning the gap.

This clonotype has ten or more counts. This chain uses TRBV3-1 with TRBJ2-2; D remains unclear. CDR1 LGHDT and CDR2 YNNKEL come from the germline V gene (reference sequence). This CDR3 spans 15 amino acids. V was cut by 2 bases and J by 4 bases, with 11 bases left in between. The CDR3 region has the DNA TGTGCCAGCAGCCAATCGCCTTTAGGCACCGGGGAGCTGTTTTTT. It is translated as CASSQSPLGTGELFF.

This clonotype has at least ten counts. The rearrangement joins TRBV14 to TRBJ1-3, with D tentatively TRBD1 (6 bases). Germline assignment: CDR1 SGHDN and CDR2 FVKESK. The V end was cut by 3 bases, the J end by 0 bases, with 15 bases between. The CDR3 contains 17 residues. Written as DNA, the CDR3 is TGTGCCAGCAGCCATGGACAGTTTATGTCCTCTGGAAACACCATATATTTT. It is translated as CASSHGQFMSSGNTIYF.

This clonotype was counted at least ten times. J is TRBJ2-1 and V is TRBV20-1; TRBD2 matches at 13 bases. Germline loops: CDR1 DFQATT, CDR2 SNEGSKA (reference sequence). The junction had 8 bases not matched to a gene; V was cut back by 5 bases and J by 10 bases. The CDR3 is 14 amino acids. The CDR3 sequence is CSADTSGGAWEQFF. The DNA of the CDR3 is TGCAGTGCTGATACTAGCGGGGGGGCTTGGGAGCAGTTCTTC.

This clonotype was seen ten or more times. CDR3 nucleotide sequence: TGTGCCAGCAGGACAGGGACTAGCGGGAGTTTGTACGAGCAGTACTTC. This encodes CASRTGTSGSLYEQYF. The chain combines TRBV6-1 with TRBJ2-7; TRBD2 agrees at 14 bases. CDR1 and CDR2 from the germline V gene are MNHNS and SASEGT. V shed 6 bases, J shed 4 bases, and the junction held 8 bases outside the gene matches. This CDR3 is 16 amino acids long.

In this sample, this clonotype turned up many times. This chain links TRBV7-2 with TRBJ2-5; 8 positions agree with TRBD2. This CDR3 is 13 amino acids long. Germline CDR1 SGHTA, CDR2 FQGNSA. V was clipped by 7 bases and J by 3 bases; unmatched bases: 4. DNA of the CDR3: TGTGCCAGCACGGCGGGGGGTGAAGAGACCCAGTACTTC. Amino acid sequence: CASTAGGEETQYF.

The sample holds many counts of this clonotype. The chain employs TRBV29-1 and TRBJ2-4; 9 positions match TRBD2. With V trimmed by 3 bases and J by 6 bases, 6 bases remained unmatched. Germline CDR1 and CDR2: SQVTM and ANQGSEA. CDR3 length: 14 residues. DNA for the CDR3: TGCAGCGTTGAGGCTAGCGGGGTTAGAAACATTCAGTACTTC. Translating gives CSVEASGVRNIQYF.

This clonotype was detected a few times. The chain's CDR3 is CASSFGQPQHF. The CDR3 region has the DNA TGTGCCAGCAGTTTTGGTCAGCCCCAGCATTTT. V usage is TRBV28 and J usage is TRBJ1-5; D is unresolved. This CDR3 contains 11 residues. Trimming removed 3 bases from V and 6 bases from J, with 3 bases in between. In germline, CDR1 is MDHEN, CDR2 SYDVKM.

This clonotype was seen ten or more times. The chain has TRBV12-3 or TRBV12-4 and TRBJ1-5; D call uncertain. The V end was cut by 5 bases, the J end by 0 bases, with 5 bases between. This CDR3 spans 13 amino acids. The DNA of the CDR3 is TGTGCCAGCAGTGGCAATAGCAATCAGCCCCAGCATTTT. It encodes CASSGNSNQPQHF.

The table lists this clonotype with many counts. The CDR3 DNA reads as TGCAGCGTTGTTCCCATTCAGGGGTCGAATGAGGAGACCCAGTACTTC. It specifies CSVVPIQGSNEETQYF. The gene calls are TRBV29-1 and TRBJ2-5, with D possibly TRBD1 on 6 matching bases. Looked up from germline, CDR1 is SQVTM and CDR2 is ANQGSEA. The CDR3 spans 16 residues. V was pared by 4 bases and J by 5 bases, with 23 bases between.

This clonotype was counted at least ten times. The chain links TRBV20-1 to TRBJ2-1; D remains ambiguous. The CDR3 has 11 amino acids. Germline V gene data show CDR1 as DFQATT and CDR2 as SNEGSKA (reference sequence). Trimming left V 3 bases short and J 4 bases short, with 4 bases between. CDR3 bases: TGCAGTGCTAGGGGTTACAATGAGCAGTTCTTC. Protein: CSARGYNEQFF.

This clonotype has ten or more counts. CDR3 protein: CASSEVGQETQYF. CDR3 nucleotide sequence: TGTGCCAGCAGTGAAGTCGGCCAAGAGACCCAGTACTTC. This sequence joins TRBV6-1 and TRBJ2-5; D ambiguous. V lost 1 base, J lost 1 base, and 4 bases lay in between. Germline values: CDR1 MNHNS, CDR2 SASEGT. The CDR3 spans 13 residues.

Ten or more counts support this clonotype. V and J are TRBV3-1 and TRBJ2-6; 12 bases are a match to TRBD1. CDR1 and CDR2 (germline): LGHDT, YNNKEL (reference sequence). Germline trimming cut 4 bases from V and 4 bases from J; bases unmatched to any gene: 8. The CDR3 length is 18 residues. CDR3 in amino acids: CASSRPGQGAPGANVLTF. The CDR3 DNA is TGTGCCAGCAGCCGCCCGGGACAGGGGGCGCCGGGGGCCAACGTCCTGACTTTC.

This clonotype was recorded many times. The gene calls are TRBV7-2 and TRBJ2-5, with 8 bases identical to TRBD2. CDR1 SGHTA and CDR2 FQGNSA come from the germline V gene. CDR3 size: 15 residues. With 3 bases clipped from V and 3 bases from J, the junction kept 6 bases outside the gene matches. CDR3 DNA sequence: TGTGCCAGCAGCTTTACGGCGGGGGGAAAAGAGACCCAGTACTTC. Its protein product is CASSFTAGGKETQYF.

The table lists this clonotype with many counts. The rearrangement joins TRBV3-1 to TRBJ1-1; D call uncertain. CDR1 and CDR2 from the germline V gene are LGHDT and YNNKEL (reference sequence). CDR3 length: 14 residues. The germline V and J ends were trimmed by 0 bases and 3 bases, with 8 bases remaining between them. CDR3 nucleotides: TGTGCCAGCAGCCAAGAAGGAGGATACACTGAAGCTTTCTTT. This encodes CASSQEGGYTEAFF.

This clonotype has a count of ten or more. J is TRBJ1-4 and V is TRBV20-1; D perhaps matches TRBD1 (5 bases). Germline loops: CDR1 DFQATT, CDR2 SNEGSKA (reference sequence). The CDR3 has 16 residues. The V end was cut by 5 bases, the J end by 4 bases, with 20 bases between. CDR3 nucleotide sequence: TGCAGTGCTCCCGGGAGGGGCGGGTATATTAATGAAAAACTGTTTTTT. The encoded protein is CSAPGRGGYINEKLFF.

This clonotype was recorded many times. The chain recombines TRBV20-1 with TRBJ1-5; 8 positions match TRBD1. CDR3 length: 14 residues. J lost 6 bases, V lost 6 bases, and 10 bases had no gene match. CDR1 DFQATT and CDR2 SNEGSKA come from the germline V gene (reference sequence). This CDR3 is CSAKRPGGSQPQHF. Written as DNA, the CDR3 is TGCAGTGCCAAACGCCCAGGGGGCAGTCAGCCCCAGCATTTT.

This clonotype was found many times. The CDR3 DNA follows: TGTGCCAGCAGTTTATTATTCCGCACTGAAGCTTTCTTT. Encoded protein: CASSLLFRTEAFF. V and J are TRBV27 and TRBJ1-1, with D unresolved. V gave up 1 base and J gave up 4 bases, with 7 bases separating them. Germline V gene data show CDR1 as MNHEY and CDR2 as SMNVEV (reference sequence). The CDR3 is 13 residues long.

This clonotype was recorded at least ten times. The chain joins TRBV29-1 to TRBJ1-2; a possible D gene is TRBD1 (5 bases). The CDR3 length is 13 residues. The V end was cut by 4 bases, the J end by 0 bases, with 9 bases between. Germline CDR1 SQVTM, CDR2 ANQGSEA. CDR3 DNA sequence: TGCAGCGTTGGGCAGGGCGCTAACTATGGCTACACCTTC. Its translation is CSVGQGANYGYTF.

The sample holds a few counts of this clonotype. This chain links TRBV20-1 with TRBJ1-5, with 8 bases lining up with TRBD1. Looked up from germline, CDR1 is DFQATT and CDR2 is SNEGSKA (reference sequence). Trimming at V came to 0 bases and at J to 7 bases, leaving 11 bases not matched to a gene. This CDR3 comprises 16 residues. The CDR3 nucleotides read TGCAGTGCTAGAGATTCACAGGCAGGGGGCGAGCAGCCCCAGCATTTT. Residues: CSARDSQAGGEQPQHF.

There are many counts of this clonotype. The J gene is TRBJ2-1, the V gene TRBV7-8; D gene unclear. Germline loops: CDR1 SGHVS, CDR2 FQNEAQ. The length of the CDR3 is 12 residues. V lost 1 base, J lost 14 bases, and 12 bases lay in between. The CDR3 is CASSLVGSVKFF. CDR3 DNA sequence: TGTGCCAGCAGCTTAGTAGGGTCGGTCAAGTTCTTC.

This clonotype was observed many times. This chain uses TRBV15 with TRBJ2-7, with TRBD1 identical over 8 bases. Trimming removed 1 base from V and 4 bases from J; junction bases left unmatched: 9. The CDR3 covers 16 residues. Germline V gene sequence: CDR1 LNHNV, CDR2 YYDKDF (reference sequence). The DNA for the CDR3 is TGTGCCACCAGCAGAGGTGTCCAGGGGGCACTTTACGAGCAGTACTTC. Its translation is CATSRGVQGALYEQYF.

This clonotype was detected ten times or more. The V gene is TRBV4-2, the J gene TRBJ1-1; no clear D gene. Germline assignment: CDR1 LGHNA and CDR2 YNFKEQ. This CDR3 is built from 13 residues. Trimming took off 0 bases at V and 9 bases at J, with 11 bases between the two ends. The CDR3 here is CASSQDWPLKAFF. The CDR3 region has the DNA TGTGCCAGCAGCCAAGATTGGCCCTTGAAAGCTTTCTTT.